The next 28 T cell receptor beta chains were all read from a single sample in a study of T cells in localized non-small cell lung cancer. Assay used: immunoSEQ multiplex PCR; TCRdb lists only in-frame clones, some missing. The sample consists of about 78,000 clones, approximately 84% of them appearing once. Sequenced material: peripheral blood, taken before any cancer treatment. These receptors were collected from a man aged 40-75 years with stage I lung adenocarcinoma.

The chain recombines TRBV2 with TRBJ2-7, with D hard to call. The CDR3 has 11 amino acids. Trimming stripped 4 bases from V and 4 bases from J, with 5 bases between. Germline assignment: CDR1 SNHLY and CDR2 FYNNEI. CDR3: CASSVRYEQYF. Here the CDR3 DNA reads TGTGCCAGCAGTGTTAGGTACGAGCAGTACTTC. Based on the CDR3 plus reference TRBV2 and TRBJ2-7, the full variable domain is EPEVTQTPSHQVTQMGQEVILRCVPISNHLYFYWYRQILGQKVEFLVSFYNNEISEKSEIFDDQFSVERPDGSNFTLKIRSTKLEDSAMYFCASSVRYEQYFGPGTRLTVT.

This rearrangement joins TRBV19 to TRBJ2-5; 7 positions match TRBD1. Germline V gene sequence: CDR1 LNHDA, CDR2 SQIVND (reference sequence). The CDR3 consists of 15 residues. J lost 2 bases, V lost 3 bases, and 6 bases had no gene match. The CDR3 is CASSMGRGTQETQYF. DNA of the CDR3: TGTGCCAGTAGTATGGGCAGGGGGACACAAGAGACCCAGTACTTC.

The V gene is TRBV5-1, the J gene TRBJ2-7; D is possibly TRBD1 (6 bases). Trimming shortened V by 3 bases and J by 4 bases, and 17 bases separated the two germline ends. CDR1 SGHRS and CDR2 YFSETQ come from the germline V gene. The CDR3 loop spans 15 amino acids. CDR3 sequence reads: CASSSGTLSAYEQYF. CDR3 in DNA: TGCGCCAGCAGCTCGGGGACACTTTCAGCTTACGAGCAGTACTTC.

V is TRBV7-9 and J is TRBJ1-5; D perhaps matches TRBD1 (5 bases). Trimming cost V 5 bases and J 3 bases, with 11 bases left between them. This CDR3 spans 14 amino acids. Germline CDR1 reads SEHNR; CDR2 reads FQNEAQ (reference sequence). The CDR3 DNA reads as TGTGCCAGCAGCCGGGACGGGTTCAATCAGCCCCAGCATTTT. Protein sequence: CASSRDGFNQPQHF.

A remark on this clone: Given a much more abundant clone one base away, this may be a read error. The chain uses TRBV4-2 and TRBJ2-1; D possibly corresponds to TRBD2 (5 bases). The CDR3 loop spans 18 amino acids. Germline CDR1 is LGHNA and CDR2 is YNFKEQ. Trimming shortened V by 0 bases and J by 0 bases, and 15 bases separated the two germline ends. The CDR3 nucleotides are TGTGCCAGCAGCCAAGAATGGGCTAGCAGCGACTCCTACAATGAGCAGTTCTTC. Residues: CASSQEWASSDSYNEQFF.

V usage is TRBV5-1 and J usage is TRBJ2-5; D ambiguous. The CDR3 extends over 11 amino acids. The V end lost 2 bases, the J end lost 3 bases, and 2 bases lay between the germline ends. Looked up from germline, CDR1 is SGHRS and CDR2 is YFSETQ. In nucleotides, the CDR3 is TGCGCCAGCAGCTTCGAAGAGACCCAGTACTTC. Amino acid sequence: CASSFEETQYF.

This chain connects TRBV11-3 to TRBJ2-5; D tentatively reads TRBD1 or TRBD2 (5 bases each). The CDR3 has 13 residues. Germline V CDR1 and CDR2: SGHNT, YENEEA. With 5 bases removed from V and 7 bases from J, the gap between germline ends came to 14 bases. In DNA form, the CDR3 reads TGTGCCAGCAGCAAGGGACCTGGAGGGACCCAGTACTTC. Amino acids: CASSKGPGGTQYF. Drawing the rest from reference TRBV11-3 and TRBJ2-5, the complete variable domain is EAGVVQSPRYKIIEKKQPVAFWCNPISGHNTLYWYLQNLGQGPELLIRYENEEAVDDSQLPKDRFSAERLKGVDSTLKIQPAELGDSAVYLCASSKGPGGTQYFGPGTRLLVL.

V is TRBV5-1 and J is TRBJ2-3; 7 bases agree with TRBD2. The CDR3 is 16 residues long. Germline loops: CDR1 SGHRS, CDR2 YFSETQ. Trimming cost V 4 bases and J 6 bases; bases outside gene matches: 14. The CDR3 DNA is TGCGCCAGCAGCCTAGGTCACCTGGGAGGGCCCGATACGCAGTATTTT. Its protein is CASSLGHLGGPDTQYF.

The chain carries TRBV5-1 and TRBJ2-6, with D tentatively TRBD1 (6 bases). V lost 7 bases and J 0 bases, leaving 14 bases between the germline ends. Germline lookup yields CDR1 SGHRS and CDR2 YFSETQ. The length of the CDR3 is 16 residues. The CDR3, as DNA: TGCGCCAGCTTAGGACAGCCTACCTCTGGGGCCAACGTCCTGACTTTC. Translating gives CASLGQPTSGANVLTF. The full variable domain, in which reference TRBV5-1 and TRBJ2-6 provide the parts outside the CDR3, is KAGVTQTPRYLIKTRGQQVTLSCSPISGHRSVSWYQQTPGQGLQFLFEYFSETQRNKGNFPGRFSGRQFSNSRSEMNVSTLELGDSALYLCASLGQPTSGANVLTFGAGSRLTVL.

This clone came up once. The chain recombines TRBV7-9 with TRBJ1-2, with D hard to call. The germline V gene has CDR1 SEHNR and CDR2 FQNEAQ (reference sequence). V was shortened by 3 bases and J by 7 bases, with 15 bases between the two germline ends. The CDR3 runs to 14 residues. CDR3 sequence (DNA): TGTGCCAGCAGCTTTACAGATCTCTACGGTGGCTACACCTTC. This translates into CASSFTDLYGGYTF. The entire variable domain, with the rest obtained from reference TRBV7-9 and TRBJ1-2, is as follows: DTGVSQNPRHKITKRGQNVTFRCDPISEHNRLYWYRQTLGQGPEFLTYFQNEAQLEKSRLLSDRFSAERPKGSFSTLEIQRTEQGDSAMYLCASSFTDLYGGYTFGSGTRLTVV.

The CDR3 is CASRAPQGMNTEAFF. The CDR3 DNA follows: TGTGCCAGCAGAGCCCCACAGGGCATGAACACTGAAGCTTTCTTT. The chain employs TRBV19 and TRBJ1-1, with a possible D match to TRBD1 (6 bases). V dropped 9 bases and J dropped 0 bases, with 17 bases sitting between them. Per the germline V gene, CDR1 is LNHDA and CDR2 is SQIVND (reference sequence). The CDR3 is 15 residues long.

The chain carries TRBV11-2 and TRBJ2-7; 9 bases align to TRBD1. Germline lookup yields CDR1 SGHAT and CDR2 FQNNGV. J gave up 3 bases and V 5 bases, and 8 bases lay outside the gene matches. The CDR3 is 15 amino acids. The CDR3 spells CASSGEGQGYYEQYF. CDR3 in DNA: TGTGCCAGCAGCGGGGAGGGACAGGGCTACTACGAGCAGTACTTC.

CDR3 DNA sequence: TGTGCCAGTGCAGGGGGAACTGTAGAGACCCAGTACTTC. It codes for CASAGGTVETQYF. The rearrangement uses TRBV19 and TRBJ2-5; 7 bases agree with TRBD1. V shed 8 bases and J 4 bases; nucleotides not matched to a gene: 7. Germline values: CDR1 LNHDA, CDR2 SQIVND (reference sequence). This CDR3 region has 13 residues. The full variable domain, its missing parts supplied by reference TRBV19 and TRBJ2-5, is DGGITQSPKYLFRKEGQNVTLSCEQNLNHDAMYWYRQDPGQGLRLIYYSQIVNDFQKGDIAEGYSVSREKKESFPLTVTSAQKNPTAFYLCASAGGTVETQYFGPGTRLLVL.

This clone was picked up one time. The chain links TRBV7-2 to TRBJ2-3; D remains ambiguous. Deletions cut 1 base from V and 0 bases from J, with 8 bases between. Germline values: CDR1 SGHTA, CDR2 FQGNSA. The CDR3 extends over 15 amino acids. The CDR3 coding sequence is TGTGCCAGCAGCTTAGTGGGATCTAGCACAGATACGCAGTATTTT. Amino acid sequence: CASSLVGSSTDTQYF.

CDR3 DNA sequence: TGTGCCAGCAGCATCAGGGGCGGGGACTACGAGCAGTACTTC. This translates into CASSIRGGDYEQYF. This sequence joins TRBV11-2 and TRBJ2-7; perhaps D is TRBD1 or TRBD2 (6 bases each). The germline CDR1 and CDR2 sequences are SGHAT and FQNNGV. There are 14 residues in the CDR3. V shed 5 bases and J shed 3 bases, with 14 bases lying between them.

The gene calls are TRBV5-1 and TRBJ1-2; 9 nucleotides match TRBD1. Looked up from germline, CDR1 is SGHRS and CDR2 is YFSETQ. Trimming removed 5 bases from V and 0 bases from J; junction bases left unmatched: 5. The CDR3 is 15 residues long. The CDR3 here is CASSSDRGANYGYTF. CDR3 bases: TGCGCCAGCAGTTCCGACAGGGGGGCTAACTATGGCTACACCTTC.

This clone was counted only a few times. This chain joins TRBV19 and TRBJ1-5, with D possibly TRBD1 on 5 matching bases. This CDR3 contains 11 residues. Germline V gene lookup returns CDR1 LNHDA and CDR2 SQIVND (reference sequence). Trimming removed 7 bases at V and 5 bases at J, with 6 bases between. CDR3 in amino acids: CASKGDQPQHF. The CDR3, as DNA: TGTGCCAGTAAAGGGGATCAGCCCCAGCATTTT.

The genes are TRBV6-5 and TRBJ1-1; D not resolved. The V end lost 5 bases, the J end lost 0 bases, and 10 bases lay between the germline ends. The CDR3 length is 14 residues. Germline-derived CDR1 and CDR2 are MNHEY and SVGAGI. The CDR3 DNA reads TGTGCCAGCAGTCCCCTGCCATTGAACACTGAAGCTTTCTTT. It codes for CASSPLPLNTEAFF.

V is TRBV11-2 and J is TRBJ2-3, with TRBD1 matching 7 bases. This CDR3 comprises 15 residues. Unmatched junction bases numbered 6, after V lost 5 bases and J lost 1 base. Germline V gene data show CDR1 as SGHAT and CDR2 as FQNNGV. CDR3 loop: CASSVTGVGTDTQYF. The CDR3 DNA is TGTGCCAGCAGCGTCACAGGGGTGGGCACAGATACGCAGTATTTT. The complete variable domain, with remaining parts taken from reference TRBV11-2 and TRBJ2-3, reads EAGVAQSPRYKIIEKRQSVAFWCNPISGHATLYWYQQILGQGPKLLIQFQNNGVVDDSQLPKDRFSAERLKGVDSTLKIQPAKLEDSAVYLCASSVTGVGTDTQYFGPGTRLTVL.

The chain recombines TRBV10-3 with TRBJ2-1, with no clear D. Trimming removed 0 bases from V and 7 bases from J, with 7 bases in between. The CDR3 has 13 residues. Germline-derived CDR1 and CDR2 are ENHRY and SYGVKD. CDR3 protein: CAISESDGNEQFF. CDR3 sequence (DNA): TGTGCCATCAGTGAGTCAGATGGGAATGAGCAGTTCTTC.

The chain employs TRBV21-1 and TRBJ2-7; TRBD1 is the table's D call, not checked against the DNA. TRBV21-1 is labeled a pseudogene. There are 12 residues in the CDR3. The CDR3: CASSKDGREQYF. The CDR3 DNA follows: TGTGCCAGCAGCAAAGACGGCAGGGAGCAGTACTTC.

The CDR3: CASSQGPRGLTAYEQYF. The CDR3 DNA reads as TGTGCCAGCAGCCAAGGTCCCAGGGGACTGACGGCCTACGAGCAGTACTTC. This chain connects TRBV4-2 to TRBJ2-7; perhaps D is TRBD1 or TRBD2 (6 bases each). This CDR3 comprises 17 residues. Germline CDR1 is LGHNA and CDR2 is YNFKEQ. V gave up 1 base and J gave up 2 bases, with 18 bases separating them.

This clone has only a few counts. J is TRBJ2-1 and V is TRBV10-1; 8 bases line up with TRBD1. V shed 0 bases and J 4 bases; nucleotides not matched to a gene: 2. The CDR3 runs to 15 residues. Germline CDR1 is WNHNN and CDR2 is SYGVQD (reference sequence). CDR3 sequence: CASSESGTGYNEQFF. CDR3 DNA: TGCGCCAGCAGTGAGTCCGGGACAGGATACAATGAGCAGTTCTTC.

In this sample, this clone turned up once. V is TRBV27 and J is TRBJ2-7; the D gene is possibly TRBD1 (5 bases). The germline V gene encodes CDR1 MNHEY and CDR2 SMNVEV (reference sequence). The CDR3 totals 13 residues. V lost 5 bases, J lost 5 bases, and 13 bases lay in between. The CDR3 DNA reads as TGTGCCAGCAGTGCCACAGGTTCCCACGAGCAGTACTTC. It translates to CASSATGSHEQYF.

This chain uses TRBV7-9 with TRBJ1-4; perhaps TRBD1 as D (5 bases). CDR1 and CDR2 (germline): SEHNR, FQNEAQ (reference sequence). The CDR3 is 16 residues long. Trimming removed 4 bases at V and 3 bases at J, with 15 bases between. The CDR3 region is CASSSNAGQPNEKLFF. The CDR3 DNA reads as TGTGCCAGCAGCTCCAACGCAGGGCAGCCTAATGAAAAACTGTTTTTT.

The V call is TRBV9, the J call TRBJ2-3, with TRBD2 identical over 12 bases. CDR3 length: 15 residues. Germline V gives CDR1 SGDLS, CDR2 YYNGEE. The J segment lost 8 bases and the V segment lost 3 bases, leaving 7 bases of the junction unmatched. Written as DNA, the CDR3 is TGTGCCAGCAGCGCAGGGACTAGCGGGCTAGCTACGCAGTATTTT. This gives the protein CASSAGTSGLATQYF.

The chain carries TRBV7-2 and TRBJ2-3, with 8 bases fitting TRBD2. CDR1 SGHTA and CDR2 FQGNSA come from the germline V gene. This CDR3 has 16 residues. The trim removed 2 bases at V and 2 bases at J, leaving 6 bases unmatched. This CDR3 is CASSLKTGGFTDTQYF. CDR3 coding DNA: TGTGCCAGCAGCTTAAAAACGGGGGGGTTCACAGATACGCAGTATTTT. The whole variable domain, filled in from reference TRBV7-2 and TRBJ2-3, reads GAGVSQSPSNKVTEKGKDVELRCDPISGHTALYWYRQSLGQGLEFLIYFQGNSAPDKSGLPSDRFSAERTGGSVSTLTIQRTQQEDSAVYLCASSLKTGGFTDTQYFGPGTRLTVL.

This chain connects TRBV7-9 to TRBJ2-1, with 7 bases aligning to TRBD2. Trimming at V came to 4 bases and at J to 5 bases, leaving 14 bases not matched to a gene. Germline V lookup: CDR1 SEHNR, CDR2 FQNEAQ (reference sequence). The CDR3 sequence is 17 residues long. This CDR3 reads CASSSPPLGRADNEQFF. As DNA, the CDR3 is TGTGCCAGCAGCTCCCCCCCTCTAGGGAGGGCCGACAATGAGCAGTTCTTC. The whole variable domain, remainder taken from reference TRBV7-9 and TRBJ2-1, is DTGVSQNPRHKITKRGQNVTFRCDPISEHNRLYWYRQTLGQGPEFLTYFQNEAQLEKSRLLSDRFSAERPKGSFSTLEIQRTEQGDSAMYLCASSSPPLGRADNEQFFGPGTRLTVL.